This record looks at one T cell receptor beta chain sequence and its context. V shed 5 bases and J 3 bases; nucleotides not matched to a gene: 9. The CDR3 sequence is 15 residues long. CDR1 is MDHEN and CDR2 is SYDVKM in the germline V gene. This entry comes from a study of blood T cell repertoires in COVID-19. On the study more broadly: Researchers got acute and convalescent COVID-19 samples from the United States, Italy and Spain. T cells, B-cell-depleted T cells, or PBMCs provided the cDNA or gDNA that served as material.

Original analysis: Using reference gene primer amplification, nucleated cell counts were estimated. TCRdb's copy holds only in-frame clones and misses some; the assay was immunoSEQ multiplex PCR. V, J and clone size are taken as reported in that table, and D and trimming were inferred from the DNA itself. The sample holds under 250,000 clones, 65% to 90% seen once. Participants' reported clinical history set cohort assignment. This chain joins TRBV28 and TRBJ1-1; 7 positions match TRBD1. This TCR was recovered from a woman between 45 and 65 years old with acute COVID-19. Sequencing used PBMCs or T cells enriched from blood (not recorded which). The CDR3, as DNA: TGTGCCAGCAGTCGGGACAGCCATGGGGACACTGAAGCTTTCTTT. This gives the protein CASSRDSHGDTEAFF.